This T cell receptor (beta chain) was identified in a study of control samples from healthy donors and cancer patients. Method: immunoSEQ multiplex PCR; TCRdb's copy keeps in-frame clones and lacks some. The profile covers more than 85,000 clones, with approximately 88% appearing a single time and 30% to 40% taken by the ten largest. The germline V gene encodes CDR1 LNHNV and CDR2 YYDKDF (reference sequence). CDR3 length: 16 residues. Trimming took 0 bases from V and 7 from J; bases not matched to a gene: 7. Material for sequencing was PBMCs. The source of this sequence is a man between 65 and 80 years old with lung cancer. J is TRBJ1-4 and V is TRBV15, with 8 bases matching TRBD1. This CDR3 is CATSRDRQGRREKLFF. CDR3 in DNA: TGTGCCACCAGCAGAGATCGACAGGGGAGGCGTGAAAAACTGTTTTTT.